The 32 T cell receptor beta chains given below trace back to one sample, sequenced in a study of T cell repertoires in cytomegalovirus infection. Antigen specificity for these receptors is unknown. Using its own MiXCR run on the reads, TCRdb lists one record per CDR3 protein. The sample lists just over 450,000 distinct CDR3 sequences, about 44% occurring once. Sequenced material: cultured PBMCs, taken from culture after CMV antigen stimulation. The receptors derive from a human donor in good health (CMV status not recorded). Some clones in this sample may be carry-over from other donors' samples.

The chain recombines TRBV6-2 or TRBV6-3 with TRBJ1-1, with D perhaps TRBD1 (6 bases). CDR3 length: 15 amino acids. V was clipped by 6 bases and J by 3 bases, with 17 bases between them. Germline V gene data show CDR1 as MNHEY and CDR2 as SVGEGT. CDR3 bases: TGTGCCAGCAGACCACAGGGCAGGGATGACACTGAAGCTTTCTTT. Translated: CASRPQGRDDTEAFF.

The rearrangement uses TRBV7-9 and TRBJ1-1; tentative D call: TRBD1 (5 bases). V was trimmed by 5 bases and J by 5 bases, leaving 18 bases between them. Germline V gives CDR1 SEHNR, CDR2 FQNEAQ (reference sequence). The CDR3 contains 15 residues. The CDR3 nucleotides are TGTGCCAGCAGCCCGGCCCAGGGTTCGAAAACTGAAGCTTTCTTT. This sequence encodes CASSPAQGSKTEAFF.

This chain links TRBV7-2 with TRBJ2-5; maybe TRBD2 (5 bases). This CDR3 is built from 14 residues. V lost 2 bases, J lost 5 bases, and 12 bases lay in between. Germline CDR1 SGHTA, CDR2 FQGNSA. CDR3 sequence reads: CASSLQSGGETQYF. In DNA, the CDR3 is TGTGCCAGCAGCTTACAGAGCGGTGGGGAGACCCAGTACTTC.

The chain carries TRBV28 and TRBJ2-1, with TRBD2 matching 13 bases. The CDR3 covers 15 residues. Germline CDR1 reads MDHEN; CDR2 reads SYDVKM. V trimming: 4 bases; J trimming: 9 bases; junction bases outside the gene matches: 6. The CDR3 bases are TGTGCCAGCAGTTCACTAGCGGGGGGGCTCTTTGAGCAGTTCTTC. It is translated as CASSSLAGGLFEQFF.

The chain carries TRBV7-2 and TRBJ2-7; TRBD2 agrees at 8 bases. Germline V CDR1 and CDR2: SGHTA, FQGNSA. This CDR3 has 13 residues. With V trimmed by 10 bases and J by 6 bases, 11 bases remained unmatched. The CDR3 here is CATGGEQGSEQYF. Here the CDR3 DNA reads TGTGCCACCGGGGGGGAGCAGGGGTCCGAGCAGTACTTC.

This rearrangement joins TRBV6-1 to TRBJ2-1, with 11 bases matching TRBD1. The CDR3 totals 13 residues. V dropped 6 bases and J dropped 9; count of bases not matched to a gene: 4. The V gene's germline CDR1 is MNHNS and CDR2 SASEGT. In DNA form, the CDR3 reads TGTGCCAGCAGCGGACAGGGGGCAGGTGAGCAGTTCTTC. Translation gives CASSGQGAGEQFF.

This clonotype was recorded many times. The chain carries TRBV7-8 and TRBJ2-3, with TRBD1 identical over 10 bases. V lost 5 bases to trimming and J lost 4 bases; unmatched junction nucleotides: 3. CDR1 is SGHVS and CDR2 is FQNEAQ in the germline V gene. The CDR3 loop spans 14 amino acids. The CDR3 loop is CASSRDRGADTQYF. In DNA form, the CDR3 reads TGTGCCAGCAGCCGGGACAGGGGCGCAGATACGCAGTATTTT.

This clonotype was seen a few times. This chain's CDR3 is CASNKKTGSTEAFF. CDR3 nucleotide sequence: TGTGCCAGCAACAAAAAGACAGGGAGCACTGAAGCTTTCTTT. The J gene is TRBJ1-1, the V gene TRBV27; 7 bases are a match to TRBD1. Per the germline V gene, CDR1 is MNHEY and CDR2 is SMNVEV (reference sequence). This CDR3 has 14 residues. V dropped 7 bases and J dropped 4; count of bases not matched to a gene: 9.

The V call is TRBV19, the J call TRBJ1-1; 8 bases map to TRBD1. Germline V gene data show CDR1 as LNHDA and CDR2 as SQIVND (reference sequence). V lost 6 bases and J lost 4; bases outside the gene matches: 13. The CDR3 length is 16 residues. The CDR3 nucleotides are TGTGCCAGTAGGGGACAGGTCGACCTAGGGGCCACTGAAGCTTTCTTT. It codes for CASRGQVDLGATEAFF.

Only a few counts were recorded for this clonotype. This rearrangement joins TRBV5-6 to TRBJ2-1; the D gene is possibly TRBD1 (5 bases). The CDR3 extends over 12 amino acids. V was trimmed by 1 base and J by 12 bases, leaving 11 bases between them. Germline CDR1 is SGHDT and CDR2 is YYEEEE. Written as DNA, the CDR3 is TGTGCCAGCAGCTTGCCACCAGGGCCGCAGTTCTTC. The encoded protein is CASSLPPGPQFF. The full variable domain, its missing parts supplied by reference TRBV5-6 and TRBJ2-1, is DAGVTQSPTHLIKTRGQQVTLRCSPKSGHDTVSWYQQALGQGPQFIFQYYEEEERQRGNFPDRFSGHQFPNYSSELNVNALLLGDSALYLCASSLPPGPQFFGPGTRLTVL.

The chain combines TRBV12-3 or TRBV12-4 with TRBJ2-5, with a tentative D call TRBD2 (5 bases). This CDR3 contains 14 residues. Trimming took 3 bases from V and 2 from J, leaving 10 bases between them. The chain's CDR3 is CASSFLALQETQYF. In DNA form, the CDR3 reads TGTGCCAGCAGTTTCCTAGCACTTCAAGAGACCCAGTACTTC.

The chain employs TRBV7-9 and TRBJ2-3; D tentatively fits TRBD1 or TRBD2 (5 bases each). Germline V gives CDR1 SEHNR, CDR2 FQNEAQ (reference sequence). Trimming left V 5 bases short and J 3 bases short, with 18 bases between. This CDR3 is built from 16 residues. The CDR3 DNA sequence: TGTGCCAGCAGCCCACGACTGGGGACGAGGACAGATACGCAGTATTTT. It codes for CASSPRLGTRTDTQYF.

The chain links TRBV24-1 to TRBJ2-3; 7 bases line up with TRBD1. The V segment lost 4 bases and the J segment 0 bases; nucleotides outside the gene matches: 6. This CDR3 region has 16 residues. Germline V gene lookup returns CDR1 KGHDR and CDR2 SFDVKD. CDR3 protein: CATSEAPGQSTDTQYF. The CDR3 DNA is TGTGCCACCAGTGAAGCGCCGGGACAGAGCACAGATACGCAGTATTTT.

The J gene is TRBJ2-3, the V gene TRBV6-5; 8 bases are a match to TRBD1. The CDR3 consists of 15 residues. The V gene's germline CDR1 is MNHEY and CDR2 SVGAGI. V lost 2 bases, J lost 5 bases, and 6 bases stayed unmatched. CDR3 nucleotide sequence: TGTGCCAGCAGTTACGTCCAGGGGGCAAGAGATACGCAGTATTTT. Residues: CASSYVQGARDTQYF.

This clonotype was observed many times. The gene calls are TRBV11-2 and TRBJ2-1; D might be TRBD1 or TRBD2, each matching 5 bases. The CDR3 has 16 residues. Trimming removed 1 base from V and 0 bases from J, with 10 bases in between. Germline V gene data show CDR1 as SGHAT and CDR2 as FQNNGV. Written as DNA, the CDR3 is TGTGCCAGCAGCTTAGGTCCAGGGAGCTCCTACAATGAGCAGTTCTTC. It translates to CASSLGPGSSYNEQFF. Full variable domain (remainder filled in from reference TRBV11-2 and TRBJ2-1): EAGVAQSPRYKIIEKRQSVAFWCNPISGHATLYWYQQILGQGPKLLIQFQNNGVVDDSQLPKDRFSAERLKGVDSTLKIQPAKLEDSAVYLCASSLGPGSSYNEQFFGPGTRLTVL.

The chain uses TRBV20-1 and TRBJ2-4; possible D gene TRBD2, 6 bases. V was clipped by 0 bases and J by 8 bases, with 17 bases between them. This CDR3 spans 15 amino acids. Looked up from germline, CDR1 is DFQATT and CDR2 is SNEGSKA (reference sequence). The CDR3 sequence: CSARDENGRRDIQYF. The CDR3 nucleotides read TGCAGTGCTAGAGATGAAAACGGGAGAAGGGACATTCAGTACTTC.

The chain recombines TRBV6-1 with TRBJ2-7, with 9 bases identical to TRBD1. Unmatched junction bases numbered 6, after V lost 4 bases and J lost 2 bases. This CDR3 contains 15 residues. Germline CDR1 reads MNHNS; CDR2 reads SASEGT. CDR3 protein: CASSGLGQGTYEQYF. DNA for the CDR3: TGTGCCAGCAGTGGTCTAGGACAGGGGACCTACGAGCAGTACTTC.

The chain joins TRBV7-8 to TRBJ2-2, with D tentatively TRBD1 (6 bases). Germline V gene data show CDR1 as SGHVS and CDR2 as FQNEAQ. Between the trimmed V and J ends, which lost 5 bases and 9 bases, there was a span of 19 bases. CDR3 length: 15 residues. CDR3 amino acids: CASSHPRGPVRELFF. The CDR3 coding sequence is TGTGCCAGCAGCCACCCCAGGGGCCCTGTTCGGGAGCTGTTTTTT.

This clonotype was observed a handful of times. The chain uses TRBV7-6 and TRBJ2-5, with D tentatively TRBD1 or TRBD2 (5 bases each). Germline V gene data show CDR1 as SGHVS and CDR2 as FNYEAQ. The CDR3 is 14 residues long. Trimming pared 2 bases from V and 0 bases from J, leaving 7 bases between. The CDR3 DNA reads as TGTGCCAGCAGCTTATTGGGGGACCAAGAGACCCAGTACTTC. Its translation is CASSLLGDQETQYF.

This clonotype was detected a few times. The rearrangement uses TRBV7-2 and TRBJ2-7; D is uncertain. The V and J ends lost 3 bases and 2 bases respectively, with 5 bases between them. The germline gives CDR1 SGHTA, CDR2 FQGNSA. This CDR3 is built from 12 residues. The CDR3 loop reads CASSFSAYEQYF. The CDR3 nucleotides read TGTGCCAGCAGCTTTAGTGCCTACGAGCAGTACTTC.

The chain recombines TRBV6-1 with TRBJ2-7, with a possible D match to TRBD2 (6 bases). The V gene lost 7 bases and the J gene lost 3 bases, with 19 bases spanning the gap. Germline CDR1 and CDR2: MNHNS and SASEGT. The CDR3 covers 15 residues. The CDR3 DNA sequence: TGTGCCAGCAAAAATCCTTTGGGGGGAATCTACGAGCAGTACTTC. Amino acid sequence: CASKNPLGGIYEQYF.

This clonotype has more than one count but fewer than ten. This sequence joins TRBV7-6 and TRBJ2-2; D gene uncertain. This CDR3 has 15 residues. The V end was cut by 3 bases, the J end by 5 bases, with 13 bases between. Germline V lookup: CDR1 SGHVS, CDR2 FNYEAQ. The CDR3 reads CASSFGGIGTGELFF. CDR3 DNA: TGTGCCAGCAGCTTCGGTGGGATCGGGACCGGGGAGCTGTTTTTT.

This clonotype was seen at least ten times. DNA of the CDR3: TGTGCCAGCAGCTTAGGAAACAGATTAGACTACTACGAGCAGTACTTC. Its translation is CASSLGNRLDYYEQYF. The chain recombines TRBV7-2 with TRBJ2-7; a possible D gene is TRBD2 (5 bases). Germline loops: CDR1 SGHTA, CDR2 FQGNSA. The CDR3 has 16 residues. V shed 1 base and J shed 3 bases, with 16 bases lying between them.

In this sample, this clonotype turned up a few times. The chain combines TRBV11-2 with TRBJ2-5; D remains ambiguous. Trimming shortened V by 0 bases and J by 9 bases, and 8 bases separated the two germline ends. CDR1 is SGHAT and CDR2 is FQNNGV in the germline V gene. This CDR3 region has 12 residues. The CDR3 reads CASSLDRNPQYF. CDR3 coding DNA: TGTGCCAGCAGCTTAGATAGGAACCCCCAGTACTTC.

This chain joins TRBV19 and TRBJ2-1; D remains unclear. CDR3 length: 9 residues. The ends were cut back, 11 bases at V and 8 bases at J, with 7 bases in the middle. The germline gives CDR1 LNHDA, CDR2 SQIVND (reference sequence). This chain's CDR3 is CAFGHEQFF. The DNA for the CDR3 is TGTGCCTTCGGTCATGAGCAGTTCTTC.

The J gene is TRBJ1-1, the V gene TRBV12-3 or TRBV12-4; D remains ambiguous. V gave up 6 bases and J gave up 0 bases, with 11 bases separating them. The CDR3 totals 14 residues. The CDR3 nucleotides read TGTGCCAGCAGCCTAATGTCGTTGAACACTGAAGCTTTCTTT. Its translation: CASSLMSLNTEAFF.

Only a few counts were recorded for this clonotype. The chain is built from TRBV6-5 and TRBJ2-7; unclear D gene. The CDR3 is 13 residues long. In germline, CDR1 is MNHEY, CDR2 SVGAGI. Trimming removed 2 bases at V and 0 bases at J, with 5 bases between. The CDR3 coding sequence is TGTGCCAGCAGTTACGGCAACTCCTACGAGCAGTACTTC. This translates into CASSYGNSYEQYF.

The chain recombines TRBV19 with TRBJ2-5; the D call may be TRBD1 or TRBD2 (5 bases each). Germline CDR1 LNHDA, CDR2 SQIVND (reference sequence). The CDR3 sequence is 17 residues long. V gave up 4 bases and J gave up 5 bases, with 23 bases separating them. CDR3 bases: TGTGCCAGTAGTACATGGGGGAGTCACGACAGACCTGAGACCCAGTACTTC. Translation gives CASSTWGSHDRPETQYF.

On this clonotype itself: Mismatch with germline at one junction end may stem from a read error. V is TRBV6-8 and J is TRBJ2-2; D is perhaps TRBD1 (7 bases). Germline CDR1 MNHGY, CDR2 SAAAGT. The CDR3 has 15 amino acids. CDR3 coding DNA: TGTGCCAGCAGTTACGACCAGGGGGGCCCGGGGGAGTTGTTTTTT. Translated, it gives CASSYDQGGPGELFF.

This clonotype was recorded at least ten times. This chain connects TRBV7-2 to TRBJ2-6, with 12 bases lining up with TRBD1. Losses at the gene ends were 3 bases for V and 1 base for J; bases not matched to a gene: 4. CDR1 is SGHTA and CDR2 is FQGNSA in the germline V gene. The CDR3 sequence is 18 residues long. CDR3 region: CASSFPGQGASGANVLTF. The CDR3 DNA is TGTGCCAGCAGCTTCCCGGGACAGGGGGCTTCTGGGGCCAACGTCCTGACTTTC.

In its sample, this clonotype was seen a few times. The chain is built from TRBV6-1 and TRBJ1-1; 7 positions agree with TRBD1. This CDR3 contains 16 residues. V lost 4 bases and J lost 0; bases outside the gene matches: 8. Per germline, CDR1 MNHNS and CDR2 SASEGT. The DNA for the CDR3 is TGTGCCAGCAGTGCACGATCGACAGGGCTGAACACTGAAGCTTTCTTT. The encoded protein is CASSARSTGLNTEAFF.

In this sample, this clonotype turned up a few times. The chain recombines TRBV7-7 with TRBJ2-1, with 15 bases aligning to TRBD2. Germline V gene data show CDR1 as SSHAT and CDR2 as FNYEAQ (reference sequence). The CDR3 consists of 16 residues. Losses at the gene ends were 3 bases for V and 9 bases for J; bases not matched to a gene: 6. CDR3 region: CASSLEGLAGGSEQFF. The CDR3 bases are TGTGCCAGCAGCTTGGAGGGACTAGCGGGGGGCAGTGAGCAGTTCTTC.